Listed below are T cell receptor beta chains from one sample, sequenced in a study of OX40 agonist ivuxolimab in advanced cancers. Clones were sequenced by immunoSEQ multiplex PCR, and TCRdb holds only the in-frame ones, with some missing. The sample shows tens of thousands of clones, 90% of them seen only once. The sequencing used CD4+ or CD8+ T cells sorted from blood, collected in a trial of the OX40 agonist ivuxolimab. Receptors originate from an adult with an advanced solid tumor such as melanoma, head and neck, liver or kidney cancer. Both conserved end residues are part of each CDR3. Fields, in order: J gene, D gene, V gene, clone size, CDR3 protein, CDR3 DNA. A D gene is named only where the DNA matches it firmly. The size field is filled for only some rows; it gives once, few, many or a size class.

j_call: TRBJ2-5; d_call: .; v_call: TRBV5-5; clone_size: .; cdr3_aa: CASRGRDPGETQYF; cdr3_nt: TGTGCCAGCAGGGGGCGGGACCCCGGGGAGACCCAGTACTTC
j_call: TRBJ1-1; d_call: .; v_call: TRBV27; clone_size: .; cdr3_aa: CASSFSGAGYMNTEAFF; cdr3_nt: TGTGCCAGCAGTTTTTCGGGGGCGGGATACATGAACACTGAAGCTTTCTTT
j_call: TRBJ2-1; d_call: .; v_call: TRBV6-5; clone_size: .; cdr3_aa: CASSYSMAGNEQFF; cdr3_nt: TGTGCCAGCAGTTACTCGATGGCAGGCAATGAGCAGTTCTTC
j_call: TRBJ1-2; d_call: .; v_call: TRBV30; clone_size: .; cdr3_aa: CAWSVHGGAGYTF; cdr3_nt: TGTGCCTGGAGTGTACATGGGGGGGCTGGCTACACCTTC
j_call: TRBJ2-7; d_call: .; v_call: TRBV9; clone_size: .; cdr3_aa: CASSVAQGPSYEQYF; cdr3_nt: TGTGCCAGCAGCGTAGCCCAGGGCCCATCCTACGAGCAGTACTTC
j_call: TRBJ1-2; d_call: .; v_call: TRBV14; clone_size: .; cdr3_aa: CASSQDRSGTNYGYTF; cdr3_nt: TGTGCCAGCAGCCAAGATCGGAGTGGGACTAACTATGGCTACACCTTC
j_call: TRBJ2-7; d_call: .; v_call: TRBV28; clone_size: .; cdr3_aa: CASSTVGSYEQYF; cdr3_nt: TGTGCCAGCAGTACAGTGGGCTCCTACGAGCAGTACTTC
j_call: TRBJ2-7; d_call: TRBD1; v_call: TRBV9; clone_size: .; cdr3_aa: CASSAGTGGYEQYF; cdr3_nt: TGTGCCAGCAGCGCCGGGACAGGGGGCTACGAGCAGTACTTC
j_call: TRBJ1-2; d_call: .; v_call: TRBV2; clone_size: .; cdr3_aa: CASSETDKRGYGYTF; cdr3_nt: TGTGCCAGCAGTGAAACGGACAAGAGGGGGTATGGCTACACCTTC
j_call: TRBJ2-2; d_call: .; v_call: TRBV9; clone_size: .; cdr3_aa: CASSPGGPGELFF; cdr3_nt: TGTGCCAGCAGTCCTGGGGGGCCCGGGGAGCTGTTTTTT
j_call: TRBJ1-3; d_call: .; v_call: TRBV28; clone_size: .; cdr3_aa: CASTSLGQSTGNTIYF; cdr3_nt: TGTGCCAGCACCTCCCTTGGGCAGAGCACTGGAAACACCATATATTTT
j_call: TRBJ1-6; d_call: .; v_call: TRBV11-2; clone_size: .; cdr3_aa: CASSFTYNSPLHF; cdr3_nt: TGTGCCAGCAGCTTTACTTATAATTCACCCCTCCACTTT
j_call: TRBJ2-5; d_call: TRBD2; v_call: TRBV5-5; clone_size: .; cdr3_aa: CASSLIIGLAGIQETQYF; cdr3_nt: TGTGCCAGCAGCCTAATCATCGGACTAGCGGGAATACAAGAGACCCAGTACTTC
j_call: TRBJ2-7; d_call: TRBD1; v_call: TRBV6-6; clone_size: few; cdr3_aa: CASSYAGQGREQYF; cdr3_nt: TGTGCCAGCAGTTATGCGGGACAGGGGAGAGAGCAGTACTTC
j_call: TRBJ2-5; d_call: .; v_call: TRBV10-3; clone_size: once; cdr3_aa: CAISGTDSQETQYF; cdr3_nt: TGTGCCATCAGCGGGACGGATTCCCAAGAGACCCAGTACTTC
j_call: TRBJ1-5; d_call: .; v_call: TRBV6-5; clone_size: .; cdr3_aa: CASSYGNNQPQHF; cdr3_nt: TGTGCCAGCAGTTACGGGAACAATCAGCCCCAGCATTTT
j_call: TRBJ2-1; d_call: .; v_call: TRBV7-9; clone_size: .; cdr3_aa: CASSSNWHNEQFF; cdr3_nt: TGTGCCAGCAGTTCGAATTGGCACAATGAGCAGTTCTTC
j_call: TRBJ2-1; d_call: TRBD1; v_call: TRBV10-3; clone_size: .; cdr3_aa: CAISESRGLWNNEQFF; cdr3_nt: TGTGCCATCAGTGAGAGCAGGGGGCTTTGGAACAATGAGCAGTTCTTC